This T cell receptor (beta chain) is from a study of cytotoxic CD8 clonotypes in ibrutinib-treated CLL. For TCR beta libraries, about 2.2 micrograms of genomic DNA were obtained from cryopreserved PBMCs. Germline trimming cut 3 bases from V and 2 bases from J; bases unmatched to any gene: 4. Germline CDR1 SGHNT, CDR2 YYREEE (reference sequence). This CDR3 is built from 15 residues. Method: immunoSEQ multiplex PCR; TCRdb's copy keeps in-frame clones and lacks some. The sample lists 270,000 or so clones; approximately 79% were seen once. This sequence joins TRBV5-4 and TRBJ2-3; 9 nucleotides align to TRBD2. The sequenced sample was PBMCs, obtained at disease progression, from a patient treated with ibrutinib. The TCR originated in a human donor with chronic lymphocytic leukemia. The CDR3 nucleotides are TGTGCCAGCAGCTCGGGACTAGCCAACACAGATACGCAGTATTTT. This gives the protein CASSSGLANTDTQYF. Variable domain in full (rest from reference TRBV5-4 and TRBJ2-3): ETGVTQSPTHLIKTRGQQVTLRCSSQSGHNTVSWYQQALGQGPQFIFQYYREEENGRGNFPPRFSGLQFPNYSSELNVNALELDDSALYLCASSSGLANTDTQYFGPGTRLTVL.